The text below deals with one T cell receptor beta chain. Its binding antigen is unknown. No base-level quality is on record; no much larger clone is a single base apart. The same CDR3 arises from other DNA sequences in this sample as well. TCR CDR3 regions were amplified from genomic DNA by multiplex PCR using the deep immunoSEQ assay. For each cell subset, the extracted genomic DNA was distributed evenly across all wells of several immunoSEQ 96-well plates, and each plate served as one replicate. Each replicate PCR for sorted subsets received around 0.2 ug genomic DNA, equal to tens of thousands of T cell genomes. Purified libraries were quantified with a Qubit 3.0 fluorometer, sized on a Bioanalyzer 2100, and re-quantified with the KAPA Library Quantification kit. Every immunoSEQ 96-well plate was sequenced on a separate single-read 150-cycle Illumina NextSeq 550 flow cell. From the authors' description of their analysis: Because the immunoSEQ output held only junctional sequences and lacked quality scores, the filtering could not match the filtering applied to full-length reads. To assign V/J genes and CDR3, sequences were annotated using PyIR, a Python wrapper for IgBLAST v1.9, with IMGT germline references. Reads were removed for weak V/J assignments (E-value above 1e-6), missing CDR3, stop codons, out-of-frame junctions, or ambiguous translated residues. V3J clonotypes were defined as sequences sharing the same inferred V gene, J gene, and CDR3 amino acid sequence. The percentage overlap between two repertoires was calculated by dividing the number of shared unique clonotypes by the size of the smaller repertoire. Richness of each repertoire was evaluated using RTK rarefaction, the Chao1 estimator, and Recon v2.1 estimates of unobserved clonotypes. For all TCRbeta clonotypes obtained by the gDNA method from a handful of donors, generation probabilities were computed with OLGA. TCRdb holds this immuneACCESS table with in-frame rearrangements only. Some clones are missing; in checked studies, unresolved V genes explain under half, and the rest has no known cause. V, J and clone size reflect that table, while D and trimming were determined from the DNA. The sample table holds approximately 940,000 clones, of which 60% to 85% were seen once. The ten largest clonotypes hold about 1.5% of the sample.

The entry originates in a study of shared clonotypes between healthy human individuals (dated by TCRdb to 2018 to 2021). About the investigation overall: The cohort comprised two women and a few men aged 18 to 49 years. For each donor, CD4 naive and CD4 memory were each run on three plates, CD8 naive on two plates, and CD8 memory on one plate. The study deeply sequenced blood TCR repertoires of five healthy adults to estimate repertoire size and the extent of clonotype sharing between individuals. Different laboratories and diverse techniques were used to prepare libraries and sequence TCR repertoires, to increase sequencing depth and limit assay-specific biases. Each donor's leukapheresis produced roughly between about 0.8 and 8.9 billion PBMCs. The study at large found these results: Sharing across several donors was observed for about 5% of naive CD4, 3% to 4% of naive CD8, roughly 2.3% of memory CD4, and around 0.4% of memory CD8 clonotypes. Pairwise subsampling indicated that sequencing depth was expected to affect the degree of clonotype sharing among donors. Naive subsets generally had larger estimated clonotype richness than memory subsets did. Sampling was limited to blood, and TCR repertoires in tissue likely differ from TCR repertoires in blood. Higher generation probabilities were observed for clonotypes shared by all four sorted-subset donors than for non-shared clonotypes. The small number of donors limited the genetic and exposure-history diversity represented. Rarefaction of sorted-subset datasets indicated incomplete sequencing despite the large sequencing depth.

Reading the germline V gene gives CDR1 SGDLS and CDR2 YYNGEE. V loses 3 bases, J loses 6 bases, and the germline ends lie 4 bases apart. From its cysteine to its phenylalanine, the CDR3 spans 11 amino acids. The retained sequence is limited to the CDR3, 33 bases, with the frame set at the first base. Donors were healthy HIV-negative adults with no recently reported acute infections or vaccinations. All donors were Caucasian adults living in Nashville, Tennessee, USA. CD4+ T cells were enriched through magnetic negative selection, after which naive cells were positively selected on CD45RA and the remaining negative fraction served as the memory subset. Blood was collected by leukapheresis, and PBMCs were isolated by Ficoll-Histopaque density gradient centrifugation and then cryopreserved in liquid nitrogen vapor phase. Purity and quantity of every magnetically sorted T cell population were checked by analytical flow cytometry. Genomic DNA was isolated from every sorted fraction and measured by UV absorbance on a Nanodrop 2000c.

This TCR was sampled from a man younger than 35 in good health. The sequencing input was memory CD4+ T cells sorted from blood. Per the publication, the cell subset or site label means: CD45RA-negative fraction. The rearrangement joined TRBV9 to TRBJ2-1, with no reliable assignment of the D segment. The CDR3: CASSDLNEQFF. The DNA reads TGTGCCAGCAGCGATCTCAATGAGCAGTTCTTC. The full variable domain, with segments outside the CDR3 supplied by the reference TRBV9 and TRBJ2-1 proteins, appears as DSGVTQTPKHLITATGQRVTLRCSPRSGDLSVYWYQQSLDQGLQFLIQYYNGEERAKGNILERFSAQQFPDLHSELNLSSLELGDSALYFCASSDLNEQFFGPGTRLTVL.